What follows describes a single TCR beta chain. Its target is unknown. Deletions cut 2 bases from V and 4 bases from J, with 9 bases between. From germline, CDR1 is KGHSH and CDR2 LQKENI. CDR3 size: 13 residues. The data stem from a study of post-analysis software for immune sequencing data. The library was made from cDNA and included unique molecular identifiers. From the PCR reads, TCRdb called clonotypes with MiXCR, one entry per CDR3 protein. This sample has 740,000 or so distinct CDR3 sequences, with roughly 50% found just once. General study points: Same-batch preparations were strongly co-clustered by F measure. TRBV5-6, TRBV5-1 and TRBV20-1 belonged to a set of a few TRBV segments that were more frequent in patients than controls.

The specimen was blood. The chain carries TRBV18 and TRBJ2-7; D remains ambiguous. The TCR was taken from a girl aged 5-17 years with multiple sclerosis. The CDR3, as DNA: TGTGCCAGCTCACCAAGCTTGGGGTACGAGCAGTACTTC. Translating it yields CASSPSLGYEQYF.